The source of this TCR beta chain is a study of tumor and adjacent non-tumor tissue in lung cancer. This sample's RNA came from whole unsorted tissue. A modified ARM-PCR protocol with three rounds of nested PCR amplified TCRbeta. MiXCR was run by TCRdb on the multiplex PCR reads, yielding one entry per CDR3 protein. The table has 120,000 or so distinct CDR3 sequences, around three fifths seen once. Note on this clonotype: An end of the junction does not agree with germline; a read error may underlie this.

The CDR3 runs to 12 residues. The source material was lung tumor tissue. The genes are TRBV12-3 or TRBV12-4 and TRBJ1-2; D is unclear. This TCR was recovered from a young man with non-small cell lung cancer. Here the CDR3 reads CVSSLSNYGYTF. The CDR3 nucleotides are TGTGTCAGCAGTTTGTCGAACTATGGATACACCTTC.